The sequence of this TCR beta chain was determined in a study of spatial heterogeneity in lung cancer. Indicated time point: sample taken at primary tumor resection. In each case, whole RNA from tumor, nontumor lung or frozen PBMC was sequenced unsorted. A total of approximately 70 untreated early-stage non-small cell lung cancer patients served as donors. CDR1 and CDR2 from the germline V gene are SGHAT and FQNNGV. The V and J ends lost 3 bases and 0 bases respectively, with 9 bases between them. The CDR3 contains 16 residues. A single record per CDR3 protein comes from TCRdb applying MiXCR to the 5' RACE reads. The sample gives around 1,600 distinct CDR3 sequences, roughly 8.2% of which show up once; about 10% is in the top ten. This clonotype was recorded a few times. A library made for alpha chains picked up this beta chain off target, so its size means little.

The chain recombines TRBV11-2 with TRBJ1-6, with a possible D match to TRBD1 (5 bases). The sample consisted of normal lung tissue next to the tumor, taken at surgery. The clonotype comes from a female donor with early-stage non-small cell lung cancer. The CDR3 here is CASSFGHSSYNSPLHF. The CDR3 region has the DNA TGTGCCAGCAGCTTCGGACACAGCTCCTATAATTCACCCCTCCACTTT. The whole variable domain, filled in from reference TRBV11-2 and TRBJ1-6, reads EAGVAQSPRYKIIEKRQSVAFWCNPISGHATLYWYQQILGQGPKLLIQFQNNGVVDDSQLPKDRFSAERLKGVDSTLKIQPAKLEDSAVYLCASSFGHSSYNSPLHFGNGTRLTVT.